These 17 T cell receptor beta chains were all obtained from the same sample, sequenced in a study of CD49a tissue-resident CD8 T cells in human skin. Some clones are missing from TCRdb's copy, which holds only in-frame ones; the method was immunoSEQ multiplex PCR. The sample includes 1,200 or so clones, 60% to 85% seen only once; the top ten take 7.5% to 10%. The sample consisted of CD103- CD8+ T cells sorted from skin dermis. The receptor set was obtained from a human donor in good health.

The V gene is TRBV27, the J gene TRBJ2-1, with 14 bases matching TRBD2. Germline V lookup: CDR1 MNHEY, CDR2 SMNVEV (reference sequence). CDR3 length equals 16 residues. V was pared by 6 bases and J by 6 bases, with 7 bases of the junction left unmatched. The CDR3 nucleotides are TGTGCCAGCAGAAGGACTAGCGGGGGGTGGGGCAATGAGCAGTTCTTC. As protein: CASRRTSGGWGNEQFF.

The chain couples TRBV5-6 to TRBJ2-7; TRBD1 might be the D (6 bases). Germline CDR1 is SGHDT and CDR2 is YYEEEE. Trimming removed 4 bases at V and 0 bases at J, with 20 bases between. This CDR3 spans 17 amino acids. The CDR3 nucleotides are TGTGCCAGCAGCGCCCGGTTGACAGGCTTTTTCTCCTACGAGCAGTACTTC. It is translated as CASSARLTGFFSYEQYF.

The V call is TRBV28, the J call TRBJ2-3, with TRBD1 identical over 8 bases. CDR3 length equals 17 residues. J was trimmed by 3 bases and V by 6 bases; bases with no gene match: 14. Looked up from germline, CDR1 is MDHEN and CDR2 is SYDVKM. The CDR3 DNA reads TGTGCCAGCAGCCGCAGGGGGCGCAAGTTCTTGACAGATACGCAGTATTTT. As protein: CASSRRGRKFLTDTQYF.

The J gene is TRBJ2-5, the V gene TRBV30; TRBD2 matches at 8 bases. V gave up 3 bases and J gave up 1 base; unmatched junction bases: 7. In germline, CDR1 is GTSNPN, CDR2 SVGIG (reference sequence). The CDR3 is made up of 15 amino acids. DNA for the CDR3: TGTGCCTGGAGCCCACTAGCGGAAAGCCAAGAGACCCAGTACTTC. The encoded protein is CAWSPLAESQETQYF. Full variable domain (outside the CDR3, taken from reference TRBV30 and TRBJ2-5): SQTIHQWPATLVQPVGSPLSLECTVEGTSNPNLYWYRQAAGRGLQLLFYSVGIGQISSEVPQNLSASRPQDRQFILSSKKLLLSDSGFYLCAWSPLAESQETQYFGPGTRLLVL.

The rearrangement links TRBV4-1 to TRBJ2-5, with a weak D call TRBD2 (6 bases). The germline V gene has CDR1 MGHRA and CDR2 YSYEKL. V lost 3 bases and J 2 bases, leaving 10 bases between the germline ends. CDR3 size: 14 residues. The CDR3 DNA is TGCGCCAGCAGCCACCGGGACTCGCAAGAGACCCAGTACTTC. This codes for CASSHRDSQETQYF.

The chain uses TRBV2 and TRBJ2-5; 10 nucleotides match TRBD2. The germline V gene has CDR1 SNHLY and CDR2 FYNNEI. This CDR3 has 17 amino acids. Unmatched junction bases numbered 11, after V lost 2 bases and J lost 5 bases. The CDR3 bases are TGTGCCAGCAGTGAAAGGGTAGCGGGGGGCCTTGGGGAGACCCAGTACTTC. Protein: CASSERVAGGLGETQYF.

This chain joins TRBV6-1 and TRBJ1-6, with TRBD1 identical over 9 bases. The CDR3 covers 15 residues. The germline CDR1 and CDR2 sequences are MNHNS and SASEGT. The V gene end was trimmed by 7 bases and the J gene end by 4 bases; junction bases not matched to a gene: 5. The CDR3 nucleotides read TGTGCCAGCAACTCGGACAGGGGATATAATTCACCCCTCCACTTT. Translated: CASNSDRGYNSPLHF.

The rearrangement links TRBV4-3 to TRBJ2-1; TRBD2 might be the D (6 bases). CDR1 LGHNA and CDR2 YSLEER come from the germline V gene. The CDR3 length is 15 residues. V was clipped by 0 bases and J by 6 bases, with 12 bases between them. In DNA form, the CDR3 reads TGCGCCAGCAGCCAAGAACTTCTAGCGTCCAATGAGCAGTTCTTC. Protein: CASSQELLASNEQFF.

The genes are TRBV21-1 and TRBJ1-1. TRBV21-1 constitutes a pseudogene. The CDR3 runs to 15 residues. CDR3 DNA sequence: TGTGCCAGCAGCAAATACTGTAGAAGAAGCACTGAAGCTTTCTTT. It is translated as CASSKYCRRSTEAFF.

This clone has a single count. The chain has TRBV5-1 and TRBJ1-1; perhaps TRBD1 as D (5 bases). This CDR3 comprises 15 residues. The germline V and J ends were trimmed by 1 base and 2 bases, with 12 bases remaining between them. Per the germline V gene, CDR1 is SGHRS and CDR2 is YFSETQ. CDR3 loop: CASSLRGEGNTEAFF. Here the CDR3 DNA reads TGCGCCAGCAGCTTGCGAGGGGAGGGTAACACTGAAGCTTTCTTT.

The chain is built from TRBV28 and TRBJ2-1, with 8 bases that match TRBD2. Germline trimming cut 5 bases from V and 3 bases from J; bases unmatched to any gene: 18. The CDR3 contains 19 residues. CDR1 MDHEN and CDR2 SYDVKM come from the germline V gene. The CDR3 region is CASSASGPALGVVYNEQFF. CDR3 nucleotides: TGTGCCAGCAGTGCTAGCGGGCCAGCTCTCGGGGTAGTCTACAATGAGCAGTTCTTC.

This chain connects TRBV6-5 to TRBJ2-7, with TRBD1 identical over 7 bases. CDR3 length: 14 amino acids. With 5 bases clipped from V and 1 base from J, the junction kept 5 bases outside the gene matches. The germline gives CDR1 MNHEY, CDR2 SVGAGI. As DNA, the CDR3 is TGTGCCAGCAGTGACCGGGACAGATCCTACGAGCAGTACTTC. This translates into CASSDRDRSYEQYF.

The rearrangement links TRBV28 to TRBJ2-4; 8 bases align to TRBD2. The length of the CDR3 is 16 residues. Germline trimming cut 4 bases from V and 5 bases from J; bases unmatched to any gene: 10. The V gene's germline CDR1 is MDHEN and CDR2 SYDVKM. The CDR3 DNA reads TGTGCCAGCAGTTACCTCGGGGGGGCTGAGGAAAACATTCAGTACTTC. It is translated as CASSYLGGAEENIQYF.

This clone has only one observation. The gene calls are TRBV9 and TRBJ1-1; D is possibly TRBD1 (6 bases). Trimming pared 4 bases from V and 2 bases from J, leaving 15 bases between. Germline CDR1 and CDR2: SGDLS and YYNGEE. CDR3 length equals 15 residues. CDR3 DNA sequence: TGTGCCAGCAGCCCATGGACAGCGGACAACACTGAAGCTTTCTTT. It encodes CASSPWTADNTEAFF.

This chain connects TRBV4-1 to TRBJ2-7; TRBD1 might be the D (6 bases). The V end was cut by 5 bases, the J end by 2 bases, with 16 bases between. Germline CDR1 is MGHRA and CDR2 is YSYEKL. CDR3 length: 15 residues. Here the CDR3 DNA reads TGCGCCAGCAGCGGAACCCAGGGGTTGCCCTACGAGCAGTACTTC. Translation gives CASSGTQGLPYEQYF.

This sequence joins TRBV6-1 and TRBJ2-1, with 8 bases lining up with TRBD2. Germline trimming cut 9 bases from V and 5 bases from J; bases unmatched to any gene: 9. Germline V CDR1 and CDR2: MNHNS, SASEGT. The CDR3 loop spans 14 amino acids. The DNA for the CDR3 is TGTGCCAGTGCAACTAGCGGTTCTCACAATGAGCAGTTCTTC. Translated, it gives CASATSGSHNEQFF.

The chain has TRBV13 and TRBJ1-5, with D possibly matching TRBD1 (5 bases). V was clipped by 0 bases and J by 5 bases, with 11 bases between them. CDR3 length: 15 residues. From germline, CDR1 is PRHDT and CDR2 FYEKMQ (reference sequence). DNA of the CDR3: TGTGCCAGCAGCTTAGGAGGGGCCCCCTATCAGCCCCAGCATTTT. Its translation is CASSLGGAPYQPQHF. The whole variable domain, filled in from reference TRBV13 and TRBJ1-5, reads AAGVIQSPRHLIKEKRETATLKCYPIPRHDTVYWYQQGPGQDPQFLISFYEKMQSDKGSIPDRFSAQQFSDYHSELNMSSLELGDSALYFCASSLGGAPYQPQHFGDGTRLSIL.